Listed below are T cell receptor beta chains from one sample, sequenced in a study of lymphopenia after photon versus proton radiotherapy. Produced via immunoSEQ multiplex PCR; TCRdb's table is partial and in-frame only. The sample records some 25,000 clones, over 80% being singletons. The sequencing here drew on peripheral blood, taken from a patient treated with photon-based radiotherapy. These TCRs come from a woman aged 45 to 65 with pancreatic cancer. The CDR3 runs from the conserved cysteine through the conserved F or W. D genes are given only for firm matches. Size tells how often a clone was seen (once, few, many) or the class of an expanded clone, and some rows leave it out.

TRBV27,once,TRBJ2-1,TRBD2,TGTGCCAGCAGTTTTTTGGCTAGCGGGAGCAATGAGCAGTTCTTC,CASSFLASGSNEQFF
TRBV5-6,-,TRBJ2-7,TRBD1,TGTGCCAGCAGCCCGGGACAGTACTACGAGCAGTACTTC,CASSPGQYYEQYF
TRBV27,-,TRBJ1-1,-,TGTGCCAGCAGTTCTCTAGAGACAGGCCGATCGAACACTGAAGCTTTCTTT,CASSSLETGRSNTEAFF
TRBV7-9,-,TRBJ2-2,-,TGTGCCAGCAGCCCAATCCCGTCGGGAGTGCGGGAGAACACCGGGGAGCTGTTTTTT,CASSPIPSGVRENTGELFF
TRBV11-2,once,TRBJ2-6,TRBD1,TGTGCCAGCAGCTTCCCGGGACAGGGGCGTAACGTCCTGACTTTC,CASSFPGQGRNVLTF
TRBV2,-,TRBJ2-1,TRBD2,TGTGCCAGCACTGGCCCGACTAGCGGTGAGCAGTTCTTC,CASTGPTSGEQFF
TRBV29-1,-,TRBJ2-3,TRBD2,TGCAGCGTTGAAGATTATCGGCTAGCGGGAGACTCGGATACGCAGTATTTT,CSVEDYRLAGDSDTQYF
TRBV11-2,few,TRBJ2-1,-,TGTGCCAGCAGCTCGAGTCCCGGACGGCTAGCGCCTCACAATGAGCAGTTCTTC,CASSSSPGRLAPHNEQFF
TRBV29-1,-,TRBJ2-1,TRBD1,TGCAGCGTTGCAAGCAGGGGGCTTTACAATGAGCAGTTCTTC,CSVASRGLYNEQFF
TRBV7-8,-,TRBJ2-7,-,TGTGCCAGCAGCAGCCTGGGGCAGTACTTC,CASSSLGQYF
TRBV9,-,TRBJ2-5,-,TGTGCCAGCAGCCCCTACTCCGGGACTCTCGGGGAGACCCAGTACTTC,CASSPYSGTLGETQYF
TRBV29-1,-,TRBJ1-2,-,TGCAGCGTTGAAGAGGGGAGAGGCTATGGCTACACCTTC,CSVEEGRGYGYTF
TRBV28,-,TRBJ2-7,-,TGTGCCAGCTTTTATGGGGACATAGTATCCTACGAGCAGTACTTC,CASFYGDIVSYEQYF
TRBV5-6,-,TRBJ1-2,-,TGTGCCAGCAGCTCCAGTCCGGGGGACGTGGTAAGGGGTGGCTACACCTTC,CASSSSPGDVVRGGYTF
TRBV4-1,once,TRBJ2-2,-,TGCGCCAGCAGACCCTGGAGTGGGGACACCGGGGAGCTGTTTTTT,CASRPWSGDTGELFF
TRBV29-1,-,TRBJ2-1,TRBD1,TGCAGCGTTACCGGGACAGCGGATCTTGGGGCTTCCTACAATGAGCAGTTCTTC,CSVTGTADLGASYNEQFF
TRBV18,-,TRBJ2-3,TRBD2,TGTGCCAGCTCACCCAGATCCCCACCCGCAGGAGCTAGCGGGACTAGCACAGATACGCAGTATTTT,CASSPRSPPAGASGTSTDTQYF
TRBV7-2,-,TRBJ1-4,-,TGTGCCAGCAGCTTAGTACCGGAAAAACTGTTTTTT,CASSLVPEKLFF
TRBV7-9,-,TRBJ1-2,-,TGTGCCAGCAGCTTAGTTTCCGCGGGGGGCTATGGCTACACCTTC,CASSLVSAGGYGYTF
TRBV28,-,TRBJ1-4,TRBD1,TGTGCCAGCAGAGAGAACCAGGGGGCGGATGAAAAACTGTTTTTT,CASRENQGADEKLFF
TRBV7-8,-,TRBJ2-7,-,TGTGCCAGCAGCTTAGGCCTTTCCTACGAGCAGTACTTC,CASSLGLSYEQYF
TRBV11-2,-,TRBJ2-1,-,TGTGCCAGCAGCTCCCAGGGTCCGATCAATGAGCAGTTCTTC,CASSSQGPINEQFF
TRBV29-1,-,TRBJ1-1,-,TGCAGCGTTCACCCCTACAGTGAAGCTTTCTTT,CSVHPYSEAFF
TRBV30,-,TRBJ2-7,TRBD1,TGTGCCTGGAGTGACGGGACAGGGGTGAGGGAGCAGTACTTC,CAWSDGTGVREQYF
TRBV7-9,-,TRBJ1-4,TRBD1,TGTGCCAGCAGCTCTGGACAGGAGGCAACTAATGAAAAACTGTTTTTT,CASSSGQEATNEKLFF
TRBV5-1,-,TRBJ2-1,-,TGCGCCAGCAGCTCAGGGAGCCAGAGCCTTCTGATGAACCACAATGAGCAGTTCTTC,CASSSGSQSLLMNHNEQFF
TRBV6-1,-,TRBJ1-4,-,TGTGCCAGCAGTGAAGACCCGCGGGGTGAAAAACTGTTTTTT,CASSEDPRGEKLFF
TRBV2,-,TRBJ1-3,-,TGTGCCAGCAGGGAGGGACTCCACTCTGGAAACACCATATATTTT,CASREGLHSGNTIYF
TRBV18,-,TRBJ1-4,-,TGTGCCAGCTCACCGGCGAGGGAAAGAAAGGAAAAACTGTTTTTT,CASSPARERKEKLFF
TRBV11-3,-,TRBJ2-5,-,TGTGCCAGCAGCTTAGTTCCAGTCCAAGAGACCCAGTACTTC,CASSLVPVQETQYF
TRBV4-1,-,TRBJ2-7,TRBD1,TGCGCCAGCAGCCAAGAAGAAACAGGGGGCTACGAGCAGTACTTC,CASSQEETGGYEQYF
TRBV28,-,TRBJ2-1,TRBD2,TGTGCCAGCAGTTCCCGTTTGGGAGCGGGAGTTGGCAATGAGCAGTTCTTC,CASSSRLGAGVGNEQFF
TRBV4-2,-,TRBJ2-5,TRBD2,TGTGCCAGCAGCCGACGGGGGACTAGCGGGAGTGAGACCCAGTACTTC,CASSRRGTSGSETQYF
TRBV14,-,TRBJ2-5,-,TGTGCCAGCAGCCAAGATCTTGGAGAGACCCAGTACTTC,CASSQDLGETQYF
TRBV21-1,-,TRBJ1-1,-,TGTGCCAGCTGTACCGGGACAACCACCCACACTGAAGCTTTCTTT,CASCTGTTTHTEAFF
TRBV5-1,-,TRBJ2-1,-,TGCGCCAGCAGTTCTGACAGCAACTCCTACAATGAGCAGTTCTTC,CASSSDSNSYNEQFF
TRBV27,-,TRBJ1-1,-,TGTGCCAGCAGTCCCAAGACAGACATAAACACTGAAGCTTTCTTT,CASSPKTDINTEAFF
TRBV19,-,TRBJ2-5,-,TGTGCCAGTAGTATCCCCAATAGCGTGAGCGAGACCCAGTACTTC,CASSIPNSVSETQYF
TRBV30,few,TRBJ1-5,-,TGTGCCTGGAGCAGAGATAATCAGCCCCAGCATTTT,CAWSRDNQPQHF
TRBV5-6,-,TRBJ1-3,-,TGTGCCAGCAGCTTGAAACCCTCTGGAAACACCATATATTTT,CASSLKPSGNTIYF
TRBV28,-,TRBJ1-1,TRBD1,TGTGCCAGCAGTCTAGGCTGGGACAGAGGAGTTGCCACTGAAGCTTTCTTT,CASSLGWDRGVATEAFF
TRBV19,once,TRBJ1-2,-,TGTGCCAGTCGGGACTCCGCCACCTATGGCTACACCTTC,CASRDSATYGYTF
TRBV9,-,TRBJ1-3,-,TGTGCCAGCAGCGTTACCGACGGTGACTCTGGAAACACCATATATTTT,CASSVTDGDSGNTIYF